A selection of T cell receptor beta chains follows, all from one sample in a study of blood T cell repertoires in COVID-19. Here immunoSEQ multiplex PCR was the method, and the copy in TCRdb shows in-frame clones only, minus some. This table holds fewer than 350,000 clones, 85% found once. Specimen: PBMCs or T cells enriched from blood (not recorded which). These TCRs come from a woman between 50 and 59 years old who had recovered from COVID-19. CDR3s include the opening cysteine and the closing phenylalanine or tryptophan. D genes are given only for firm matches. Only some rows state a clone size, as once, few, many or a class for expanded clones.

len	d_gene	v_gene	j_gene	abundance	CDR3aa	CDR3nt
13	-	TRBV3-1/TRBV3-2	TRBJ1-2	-	CASSPLNRAGYTF	TGTGCCAGCAGTCCACTTAACAGGGCCGGCTACACCTTC
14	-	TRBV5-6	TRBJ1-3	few	CASSLAGARNTIYF	TGTGCCAGCAGCTTGGCAGGGGCCAGAAACACCATATATTTT
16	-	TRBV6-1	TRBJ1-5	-	CASSEEAGYSNQPQHF	TGTGCCAGCAGTGAAGAAGCGGGGTATAGCAATCAGCCCCAGCATTTT
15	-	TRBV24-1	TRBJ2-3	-	CATSDSTGPRDTQYF	TGTGCCACCAGTGATTCCACAGGGCCGAGAGATACGCAGTATTTT
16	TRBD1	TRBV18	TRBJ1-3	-	CASSPTGESSGNTIYF	TGTGCCAGCTCACCAACAGGGGAGTCCTCTGGAAACACCATATATTTT
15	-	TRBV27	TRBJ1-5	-	CASRPAGNSNQPQHF	TGTGCCAGCAGACCCGCCGGGAATAGCAATCAGCCCCAGCATTTT
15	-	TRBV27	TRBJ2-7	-	CASSSLGATSYEQYF	TGTGCCAGCAGTTCCTTGGGGGCTACAAGCTACGAGCAGTACTTC
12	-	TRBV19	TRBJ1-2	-	CASSIGQSGYTF	TGTGCCAGTAGTATTGGACAATCGGGCTACACCTTC
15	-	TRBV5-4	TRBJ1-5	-	CASSLVPGSNQPQHF	TGTGCCAGCAGCTTGGTTCCAGGGAGCAATCAGCCCCAGCATTTT
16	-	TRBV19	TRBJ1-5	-	CASSIDFTGINQPQHF	TGTGCCAGTAGTATAGATTTTACAGGGATCAATCAGCCCCAGCATTTT
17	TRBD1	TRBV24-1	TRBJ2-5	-	CATGAGTVALLGETQYF	TGTGCCACGGGGGCCGGGACAGTGGCCTTACTGGGTGAGACCCAGTACTTC
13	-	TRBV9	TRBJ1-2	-	CASSGTSHLGYTF	TGTGCCAGCAGCGGCACGAGCCACCTTGGCTACACCTTC
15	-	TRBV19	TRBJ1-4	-	CASSILTRNNEKLFF	TGTGCCAGTAGTATTCTTACTAGGAATAATGAAAAACTGTTTTTT
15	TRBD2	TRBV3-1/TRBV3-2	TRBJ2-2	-	CASYRQRGGLGELFF	TGTGCCAGCTACCGCCAGCGGGGGGGCTTGGGGGAGCTGTTTTTT
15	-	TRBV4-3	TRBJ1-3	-	CASSQDGGSGNTIYF	TGCGCCAGCAGCCAAGATGGAGGGTCCGGAAACACCATATATTTT
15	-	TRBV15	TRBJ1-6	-	CATTEFGRQGSPLHF	TGTGCCACCACCGAATTTGGCAGACAAGGTTCACCCCTCCACTTT
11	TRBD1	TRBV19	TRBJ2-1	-	CASRGTGQEFF	TGTGCCAGTAGAGGGACAGGACAAGAGTTCTTC
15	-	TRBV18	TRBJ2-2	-	CASSPTGQNTGELFF	TGTGCCAGCTCACCCACGGGACAGAACACCGGGGAGCTGTTTTTT
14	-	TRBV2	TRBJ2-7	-	CASKKPGPASEQYF	TGTGCCAGCAAGAAGCCAGGGCCAGCCAGCGAGCAGTACTTC
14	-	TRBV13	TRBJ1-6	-	CASSLSGYNSPLHF	TGTGCCAGCAGCTTATCGGGCTATAATTCACCCCTCCACTTT
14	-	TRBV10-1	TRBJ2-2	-	CASSPRDTTGELFF	TGCGCCAGCAGCCCTCGCGATACCACCGGGGAGCTGTTTTTT
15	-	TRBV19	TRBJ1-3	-	CASSDPTASGNTIYF	TGTGCCAGTAGCGATCCGACAGCCTCTGGAAACACCATATATTTT
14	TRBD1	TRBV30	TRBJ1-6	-	CAWSGTRGLSPLHF	TGTGCCTGGAGTGGAACAAGGGGGCTGTCACCCCTCCACTTT
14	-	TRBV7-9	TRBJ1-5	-	CASSLDRVGQPQHF	TGTGCCAGCAGCTTAGACAGGGTCGGTCAGCCCCAGCATTTT
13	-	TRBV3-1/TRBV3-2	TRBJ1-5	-	CASSQDLNGAQHF	TGTGCCAGCAGCCAAGATTTAAACGGAGCCCAGCATTTT
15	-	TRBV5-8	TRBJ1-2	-	CASSLTDPFFYGYTF	TGTGCCAGCAGCTTGACAGACCCGTTCTTCTATGGCTACACCTTC
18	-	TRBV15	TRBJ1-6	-	CATSRDLSGDAYNSPLHF	TGTGCCACCAGCAGAGATTTGTCAGGGGATGCCTATAATTCACCCCTCCACTTT
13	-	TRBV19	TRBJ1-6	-	CASREEYNSPLHF	TGTGCCAGTAGGGAGGAGTATAATTCACCCCTCCACTTT
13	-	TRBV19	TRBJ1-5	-	CASSFAVGQPQHF	TGTGCCAGTAGTTTTGCGGTTGGACAGCCCCAGCATTTT
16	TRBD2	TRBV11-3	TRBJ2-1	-	CASSLIGGRSHNEQFF	TGTGCCAGCAGCTTAATTGGCGGGAGATCCCACAATGAGCAGTTCTTC
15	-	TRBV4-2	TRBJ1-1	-	CASSQDPGLSTEAFF	TGTGCCAGCAGCCAAGATCCCGGTTTGAGCACTGAAGCTTTCTTT
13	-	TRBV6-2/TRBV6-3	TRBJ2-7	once	CASSYVSSYEQYF	TGTGCCAGCAGTTACGTCAGCTCCTACGAGCAGTACTTC
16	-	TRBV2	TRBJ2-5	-	CASSEARRRGQETQYF	TGTGCCAGCAGTGAAGCCCGGAGACGGGGCCAAGAGACCCAGTACTTC
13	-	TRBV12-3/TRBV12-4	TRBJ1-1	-	CASSFGRGTEAFF	TGTGCCAGCAGTTTTGGCAGGGGCACTGAAGCTTTCTTT
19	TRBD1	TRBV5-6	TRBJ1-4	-	CASSLLWERGQGVDEKLFF	TGTGCCAGCAGCTTGCTTTGGGAAAGAGGACAGGGCGTTGATGAAAAACTGTTTTTT
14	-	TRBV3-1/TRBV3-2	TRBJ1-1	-	CASSQRSTGTEAFF	TGTGCCAGCAGCCAAAGAAGCACCGGCACTGAAGCTTTCTTT
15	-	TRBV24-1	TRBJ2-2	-	CATSFQGSNTGELFF	TGTGCCACCAGTTTCCAGGGATCGAACACCGGGGAGCTGTTTTTT
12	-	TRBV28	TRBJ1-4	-	CASSLEGKKLFF	TGTGCCAGCAGTTTAGAGGGTAAAAAACTGTTTTTT
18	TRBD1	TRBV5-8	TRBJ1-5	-	CASSRFFGTDYSNQPQHF	TGTGCCAGCAGCCGTTTCTTTGGGACAGACTATAGCAATCAGCCCCAGCATTTT
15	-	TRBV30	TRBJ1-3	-	CAWTSGAYSGNTIYF	TGTGCCTGGACGTCAGGGGCCTATTCTGGAAACACCATATATTTT
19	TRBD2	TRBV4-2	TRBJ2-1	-	CASSQDLASGRASNNEQFF	TGTGCCAGCAGCCAAGATCTGGCTAGCGGGAGGGCCTCAAACAATGAGCAGTTCTTC
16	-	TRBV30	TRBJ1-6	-	CAWSVSGSSYNSPLHF	TGTGCCTGGAGTGTATCGGGAAGCTCCTATAATTCACCCCTCCACTTT
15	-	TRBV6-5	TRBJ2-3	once	CASQLNYPSTDTQYF	TGTGCCAGTCAGCTGAACTACCCTAGCACAGATACGCAGTATTTT
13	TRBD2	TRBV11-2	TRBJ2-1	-	CASSPRGVNEQFF	TGTGCCAGCAGCCCCCGGGGGGTGAATGAGCAGTTCTTC
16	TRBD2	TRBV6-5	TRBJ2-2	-	CASSSPTSGGSGELFF	TGTGCCAGCAGTTCCCCGACTAGCGGGGGGTCCGGGGAGCTGTTTTTT
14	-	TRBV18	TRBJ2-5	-	CASSPLDTQETQYF	TGTGCCAGCTCACCATTGGACACCCAAGAGACCCAGTACTTC
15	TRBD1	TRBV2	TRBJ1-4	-	CASRVAGTGNEKLFF	TGTGCCAGCAGGGTAGCCGGGACAGGCAATGAAAAACTGTTTTTT
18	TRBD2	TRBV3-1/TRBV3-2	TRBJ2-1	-	CASSSCPGTSGRVHEQFF	TGTGCCAGCAGCTCGTGTCCCGGGACTAGCGGGAGGGTCCATGAGCAGTTCTTC
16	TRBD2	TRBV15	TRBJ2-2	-	CATSREGGRATGELFF	TGTGCCACCAGCAGAGAAGGCGGGAGGGCCACCGGGGAGCTGTTTTTT
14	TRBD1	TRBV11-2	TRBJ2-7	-	CASSFWDRRYEQYF	TGTGCCAGCAGCTTCTGGGACAGGAGATACGAGCAGTACTTC
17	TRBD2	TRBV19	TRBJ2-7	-	CASSTGLAGGRFYEQYF	TGTGCCAGTAGTACTGGACTAGCGGGGGGCCGTTTCTACGAGCAGTACTTC
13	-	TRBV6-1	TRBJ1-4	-	CASSELTGEKLFF	TGTGCCAGCAGTGAACTGACAGGCGAAAAACTGTTTTTT
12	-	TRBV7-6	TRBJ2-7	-	CASSDASGEQYF	TGTGCCAGCAGCGACGCGTCGGGCGAGCAGTACTTC
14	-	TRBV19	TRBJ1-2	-	CASSNRVGNYGYTF	TGTGCCAGTAGTAATCGGGTCGGGAACTATGGCTACACCTTC
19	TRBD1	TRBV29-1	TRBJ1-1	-	CSVEKPPGGTGGWYSEAFF	TGCAGCGTTGAAAAACCCCCCGGAGGGACAGGGGGCTGGTACAGTGAAGCTTTCTTT
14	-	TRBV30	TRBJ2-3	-	CAWRVGGGTDTQYF	TGTGCCTGGAGGGTAGGGGGGGGCACAGATACGCAGTATTTT
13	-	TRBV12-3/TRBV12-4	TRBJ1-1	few	CASSLTEGTEAFF	TGTGCCAGCAGTTTGACGGAGGGCACTGAAGCTTTCTTT
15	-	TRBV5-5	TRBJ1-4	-	CASSSQGNTNEKLFF	TGTGCCAGCAGCTCCCAGGGGAATACTAATGAAAAACTGTTTTTT
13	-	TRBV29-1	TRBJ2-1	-	CSLTGLGYSEQFF	TGCAGCTTGACAGGTTTGGGATATAGTGAGCAGTTCTTC